These 17 T cell receptor beta chains came from one sample sequenced in a study of T-cell memory formation after mild COVID-19 (dated by TCRdb to the early 2020s). The library was built by means of 5' RACE. Reads for this sample came from an Illumina NovaSeq 6000. TCRdb reprocessed the public reads (quality trimming at Q25 with fastp, clone calling with MiXCR) and kept in-frame beta chains. Each entry merges the rows of one CDR3 protein and shows their most common DNA and genes. The sample yields just over 300,000 distinct CDR3 sequences; 15% to 20% were counted once. The ten top clones hold under 25% of the sample. The sample was PBMCs or a T cell subset sorted from them (not recorded which). The receptors were sampled from a man aged 18 to 29 who had mild COVID-19 (a few samples of this study predate the infection). The sample titles of this study are shuffled in the database, so cell type and time point are left out; the donor was told from shared clones.

This sequence joins TRBV6-5 and TRBJ2-6; perhaps D is TRBD1 or TRBD2 (5 bases each). V was shortened by 2 bases and J by 1 base, with 12 bases between the two germline ends. Germline V gives CDR1 MNHEY, CDR2 SVGAGI. The CDR3 has 17 residues. This CDR3 reads CASSYGGPSSGANVLTF. The CDR3 bases are TGTGCCAGCAGTTACGGGGGACCAAGTTCTGGGGCCAACGTCCTGACTTTC.

This clonotype was seen a handful of times. The V gene is TRBV13, the J gene TRBJ2-7, with D possibly matching TRBD2 (6 bases). The CDR3 is 17 amino acids. CDR1 and CDR2 from the germline V gene are PRHDT and FYEKMQ (reference sequence). V lost 0 bases to trimming and J lost 4 bases, with 19 bases between them. CDR3 in amino acids: CASSLGDASIGRYEQYF. CDR3 DNA: TGTGCCAGCAGCTTAGGGGACGCCTCCATAGGGAGGTACGAGCAGTACTTC.

This clonotype was counted ten times or more. V is TRBV12-3 or TRBV12-4 and J is TRBJ2-3; 9 bases are a match to TRBD2. The CDR3 has 15 residues. V was clipped by 3 bases and J by 6 bases; unmatched bases: 7. The CDR3 sequence: CASSLMGLAEDTQYF. The CDR3 nucleotides are TGTGCCAGCAGTTTGATGGGACTAGCAGAGGATACGCAGTATTTT.

V gene TRBV25-1 combines with J gene TRBJ1-4; the D gene is possibly TRBD1 (5 bases). The CDR3 covers 14 residues. Germline CDR1 MGHDK, CDR2 SYGVNS. V was trimmed by 2 bases and J by 8 bases, leaving 12 bases between them. In nucleotides, the CDR3 is TGTGCCAGCAGTGAAGGGGCCTGGGGAGAAAAACTGTTTTTT. Translating gives CASSEGAWGEKLFF.

CDR3 loop: CASSHWDPRGYTEAFF. CDR3 in DNA: TGCGCCAGCAGCCACTGGGACCCGCGGGGGTACACTGAAGCTTTCTTT. The V gene is TRBV4-1, the J gene TRBJ1-1, with D possibly matching TRBD1 (5 bases). Trimming left V 3 bases short and J 3 bases short, with 17 bases between. Looked up from germline, CDR1 is MGHRA and CDR2 is YSYEKL. The CDR3 is made up of 16 amino acids.

This clonotype was counted a few times. The rearrangement joins TRBV7-3 to TRBJ2-3; D unclear. The CDR3 length is 13 residues. Per the germline V gene, CDR1 is SGHTA and CDR2 is FQGTGA. V was cut by 6 bases and J by 2 bases, with 9 bases left in between. CDR3 in amino acids: CASSSQHTDTQYF. Written as DNA, the CDR3 is TGTGCCAGCAGTTCCCAACACACAGATACGCAGTATTTT. Combining the CDR3 with reference TRBV7-3 and TRBJ2-3 gives the whole variable domain GAGVSQTPSNKVTEKGKYVELRCDPISGHTALYWYRQSLGQGPEFLIYFQGTGAADDSGLPNDRFFAVRPEGSVSTLKIQRTERGDSAVYLCASSSQHTDTQYFGPGTRLTVL.

The V and J genes are TRBV9 and TRBJ1-1; D is undetermined. The germline CDR1 and CDR2 sequences are SGDLS and YYNGEE. The V end was cut by 0 bases, the J end by 0 bases, with 6 bases between. This CDR3 contains 14 residues. CDR3 nucleotides: TGTGCCAGCAGCGTAGCAGGATTGAACACTGAAGCTTTCTTT. Its protein is CASSVAGLNTEAFF.

This clonotype showed up just a few times. This chain links TRBV7-3 with TRBJ2-3; 8 positions match TRBD2. Germline CDR1 and CDR2: SGHTA and FQGTGA. V dropped 2 bases and J dropped 5; count of bases not matched to a gene: 9. The CDR3 covers 16 residues. As DNA, the CDR3 is TGTGCCAGCAGCTTAGGTCGGCGGGGGGAGGAAGATACGCAGTATTTT. Amino acid sequence: CASSLGRRGEEDTQYF.

This clonotype turned up a few times. The genes are TRBV27 and TRBJ2-3; D gene unclear. This CDR3 spans 12 amino acids. Germline assignment: CDR1 MNHEY and CDR2 SMNVEV (reference sequence). V shed 6 bases and J shed 6 bases, with 10 bases lying between them. The CDR3 sequence is CASRSRTDTQYF. DNA for the CDR3: TGTGCCAGCAGATCGAGAACGGATACGCAGTATTTT.

A few counts support this clonotype. The genes are TRBV11-2 and TRBJ1-2, with 9 bases that match TRBD1. Germline V gene lookup returns CDR1 SGHAT and CDR2 FQNNGV. CDR3 length: 15 residues. Germline trimming cut 5 bases from V and 4 bases from J; bases unmatched to any gene: 8. CDR3 residues: CASSPVGTGLYGYTF. CDR3 in DNA: TGTGCCAGCAGCCCAGTCGGGACAGGGCTCTATGGCTACACCTTC.

This rearrangement joins TRBV3-1 to TRBJ1-6; 8 nucleotides agree with TRBD1. The CDR3 sequence is 15 residues long. Germline CDR1 and CDR2: LGHDT and YNNKEL (reference sequence). The trim removed 4 bases at V and 6 bases at J, leaving 5 bases unmatched. The CDR3 is CASSPRDRINSPLHF. The CDR3 nucleotides read TGTGCCAGCAGCCCCCGGGACAGGATTAATTCACCCCTCCACTTT.

The chain links TRBV18 to TRBJ2-3, with 9 bases identical to TRBD2. V shed 4 bases and J 0 bases; nucleotides not matched to a gene: 11. The CDR3 spans 18 residues. Germline V CDR1 and CDR2: KGHSH, LQKENI. CDR3 bases: TGTGCCAGCTCACTTCCTGGACTAGCGAGTACTAGCACAGATACGCAGTATTTT. Translating gives CASSLPGLASTSTDTQYF.

This clonotype was detected ten times or more. The V gene is TRBV19, the J gene TRBJ1-6, with 12 bases aligning to TRBD1. The V gene end was trimmed by 6 bases and the J gene end by 2 bases; junction bases not matched to a gene: 8. Germline V gene sequence: CDR1 LNHDA, CDR2 SQIVND (reference sequence). The CDR3 is made up of 18 amino acids. CDR3 protein: CASSGTGGDWPYNSPLHF. DNA for the CDR3: TGTGCCAGTAGCGGGACAGGGGGCGATTGGCCCTATAATTCACCCCTCCACTTT. Full variable domain (outside the CDR3, taken from reference TRBV19 and TRBJ1-6): DGGITQSPKYLFRKEGQNVTLSCEQNLNHDAMYWYRQDPGQGLRLIYYSQIVNDFQKGDIAEGYSVSREKKESFPLTVTSAQKNPTAFYLCASSGTGGDWPYNSPLHFGNGTRLTVT.

This clonotype was detected only a few times. J is TRBJ1-5 and V is TRBV7-2; D not certain. The germline gives CDR1 SGHTA, CDR2 FQGNSA. The V and J ends lost 1 base and 8 bases respectively, with 18 bases between them. The CDR3 is 16 residues long. The CDR3 DNA sequence: TGTGCCAGCAGCTTAGGTTCTATCGGCAGCCGGAAGCCCCAGCATTTT. It yields the protein CASSLGSIGSRKPQHF.

This chain uses TRBV5-1 with TRBJ1-2, with TRBD1 matching 8 bases. Germline V gene sequence: CDR1 SGHRS, CDR2 YFSETQ. Trimming cost V 4 bases and J 1 base; bases outside gene matches: 6. This CDR3 is 15 amino acids long. In nucleotides, the CDR3 is TGCGCCAGCAGCCTCAGGACAGGGAGTAACTATGGCTACACCTTC. Amino acid sequence: CASSLRTGSNYGYTF.

The J gene is TRBJ1-5, the V gene TRBV20-1; perhaps TRBD1 as D (5 bases). The CDR3 runs to 15 residues. Trimming cost V 4 bases and J 3 bases, with 16 bases left between them. Germline loops: CDR1 DFQATT, CDR2 SNEGSKA (reference sequence). CDR3 nucleotide sequence: TGCAGTGCTATCTCTGGGGCTTCGGTCAATCAGCCCCAGCATTTT. Translated, it gives CSAISGASVNQPQHF.

The sample holds a few counts of this clonotype. The chain is built from TRBV4-3 and TRBJ2-7, with TRBD2 as a possible D gene (5 bases). This CDR3 comprises 13 residues. CDR1 and CDR2 (germline): LGHNA, YSLEER. With 4 bases removed from V and 8 bases from J, the gap between germline ends came to 15 bases. CDR3 loop: CASSPKPLGKQYF. CDR3 in DNA: TGCGCCAGCAGCCCGAAACCACTAGGCAAGCAGTACTTC.